This entry lists 13 T cell receptor beta chains sequenced from one sample in a study of T cell changes during pregnancy in multiple sclerosis. Repertoires were generated with immunoSEQ multiplex PCR, while TCRdb's copy carries only in-frame clones and drops some. The sample contains about 130,000 clones, roughly 97% of which appear only once. Source: peripheral blood, taken after pregnancy. Receptor source: a female donor with multiple sclerosis, enrolled in a pregnancy study.

The genes are TRBV11-2 and TRBJ2-7, with TRBD2 identical over 11 bases. Germline V lookup: CDR1 SGHAT, CDR2 FQNNGV. V was clipped by 6 bases and J by 4 bases; unmatched bases: 5. CDR3 length equals 14 residues. The CDR3 here is CASSRLAGGYEQYF. In nucleotides, the CDR3 is TGTGCCAGCAGTAGGCTAGCGGGAGGTTACGAGCAGTACTTC.

The V and J genes are TRBV7-2 and TRBJ2-1; D is unclear. V was trimmed by 1 base and J by 11 bases, leaving 9 bases between them. The CDR3 covers 12 residues. Germline CDR1 and CDR2: SGHTA and FQGNSA. The CDR3 DNA sequence: TGTGCCAGCAGCTTAGACCGAGGTCAGCAGTTCTTC. Translation: CASSLDRGQQFF.

J is TRBJ1-1 and V is TRBV29-1; D might be TRBD1 (5 bases). Trimming cost V 3 bases and J 0 bases, with 11 bases left between them. The germline V gene has CDR1 SQVTM and CDR2 ANQGSEA. The CDR3 is made up of 14 amino acids. The chain's CDR3 is CSVDVTGLNTEAFF. The CDR3 DNA reads as TGCAGCGTTGATGTTACAGGCTTGAACACTGAAGCTTTCTTT.

This chain uses TRBV30 with TRBJ2-7; D unclear. Per germline, CDR1 GTSNPN and CDR2 SVGIG (reference sequence). V lost 4 bases and J lost 0, with 7 bases in between. This CDR3 is 12 amino acids long. For the CDR3, the DNA is TGTGCCTGGAAGTCAGGCTCCTACGAGCAGTACTTC. The encoded protein is CAWKSGSYEQYF.

The chain combines TRBV7-2 with TRBJ2-1; a possible D gene is TRBD1 (5 bases). V was clipped by 2 bases and J by 9 bases, with 11 bases between them. Germline loops: CDR1 SGHTA, CDR2 FQGNSA. The CDR3 length is 13 residues. DNA for the CDR3: TGTGCCAGCAGCTTACCAGGGTCAGGTGAGCAGTTCTTC. Translation gives CASSLPGSGEQFF.

The CDR3: CASSLPLAGGFSEQYF. Written as DNA, the CDR3 is TGTGCCAGCAGCTTACCGCTAGCGGGAGGATTCAGCGAGCAGTACTTC. The chain couples TRBV11-2 to TRBJ2-7; 11 bases line up with TRBD2. There are 16 residues in the CDR3. Germline V gene sequence: CDR1 SGHAT, CDR2 FQNNGV. V trimming: 2 bases; J trimming: 6 bases; junction bases outside the gene matches: 9.

The V and J genes are TRBV2 and TRBJ1-3; 8 bases are shared with TRBD1. Trimming cost V 6 bases and J 1 base; bases outside gene matches: 20. This CDR3 contains 20 residues. CDR1 and CDR2 from the germline V gene are SNHLY and FYNNEI. For the CDR3, the DNA is TGTGCCAGCAGCTTTGGGGACAGGACTTACTACCGGGCATCTGGAAACACCATATATTTT. Amino acid sequence: CASSFGDRTYYRASGNTIYF.

V and J are TRBV10-3 and TRBJ2-3, with TRBD2 matching over 10 bases. J was trimmed by 2 bases and V by 3 bases; bases with no gene match: 2. Germline CDR1 reads ENHRY; CDR2 reads SYGVKD. This CDR3 comprises 15 residues. This CDR3 is CAISETSGTTDTQYF. The CDR3 coding sequence is TGTGCCATCAGTGAAACTAGCGGGACCACAGATACGCAGTATTTT.

This rearrangement joins TRBV5-1 to TRBJ2-7; 10 nucleotides align to TRBD2. V trimming: 7 bases; J trimming: 7 bases; junction bases outside the gene matches: 23. This CDR3 has 18 amino acids. Germline CDR1 reads SGHRS; CDR2 reads YFSETQ. CDR3 DNA sequence: TGCGCCAGCTGCCCAGTAAGATTAGCGGGAGGAAAATCGAGTGAGCAGTACTTC. It translates to CASCPVRLAGGKSSEQYF.

The J gene is TRBJ1-1, the V gene TRBV13, with 7 nucleotides matching TRBD1. This CDR3 is built from 14 residues. V trimming: 4 bases; J trimming: 9 bases; junction bases outside the gene matches: 11. Germline V gives CDR1 PRHDT, CDR2 FYEKMQ (reference sequence). Here the CDR3 reads CASSSGSRGQKAFF. For the CDR3, the DNA is TGTGCCAGCAGCTCAGGGTCGCGGGGACAGAAAGCTTTCTTT.

The V and J genes are TRBV15 and TRBJ2-1, with D unclear. Trimming removed 2 bases from V and 5 bases from J, with 4 bases in between. The CDR3 is made up of 12 amino acids. Germline loops: CDR1 LNHNV, CDR2 YYDKDF (reference sequence). The CDR3, as DNA: TGTGCCACCAGCAGAACAAACAATGAGCAGTTCTTC. The encoded protein is CATSRTNNEQFF.

The chain combines TRBV7-2 with TRBJ2-7, with 13 bases lining up with TRBD2. This CDR3 contains 15 residues. The ends lost 4 bases at V and 2 bases at J; junction bases unmatched: 2. The V gene's germline CDR1 is SGHTA and CDR2 FQGNSA. CDR3 in DNA: TGTGCCAGCAGCTGGACTAGCGGGAGCCCCTACGAGCAGTACTTC. Translated, it gives CASSWTSGSPYEQYF.

The chain combines TRBV18 with TRBJ1-1, with unresolved D. V was pared by 0 bases and J by 2 bases, with 4 bases between. The CDR3 sequence is 13 residues long. CDR1 is KGHSH, CDR2 LQKENI, per germline. CDR3 in amino acids: CASSPPGNTEAFF. CDR3 nucleotide sequence: TGTGCCAGCTCACCACCGGGCAACACTGAAGCTTTCTTT.